These 23 T cell receptor beta chains were sequenced from one sample in a study of neoadjuvant anti-PD-1 for oral cavity cancer. The table came from immunoSEQ multiplex PCR; TCRdb's copy has only in-frame clones and leaves some out. Of around 10,000 clones in the sample, around 62% are singletons; the top ten hold approximately 8%. The time point denotes: after neoadjuvant nivolumab, at surgical resection. This sample comprised tumor tissue, obtained after nivolumab (anti-PD-1) treatment. The origin of the receptors is a person between 40 and 80 years old with oral cavity squamous cell carcinoma.

As DNA, the CDR3 is TGTGCCAGCAGCCCGGGACAGGGAAACACTGAAGCTTTCTTT. This codes for CASSPGQGNTEAFF. The chain links TRBV11-2 to TRBJ1-1; 9 bases align to TRBD1. Trimming cost V 5 bases and J 2 bases; bases outside gene matches: 3. Germline V lookup: CDR1 SGHAT, CDR2 FQNNGV. This CDR3 comprises 14 residues.

V gene TRBV7-6 combines with J gene TRBJ2-1; no reliable D call. This CDR3 is built from 13 residues. V was pared by 2 bases and J by 9 bases, with 11 bases between. Germline values: CDR1 SGHVS, CDR2 FNYEAQ. The CDR3 is CASSLPLKGEQFF. The CDR3, as DNA: TGTGCCAGCAGCTTACCCTTAAAAGGTGAGCAGTTCTTC. Full variable domain (outside the CDR3, taken from reference TRBV7-6 and TRBJ2-1): GAGVSQSPRYKVTKRGQDVALRCDPISGHVSLYWYRQALGQGPEFLTYFNYEAQQDKSGLPNDRFSAERPEGSISTLTIQRTEQRDSAMYRCASSLPLKGEQFFGPGTRLTVL.

The chain uses TRBV27 and TRBJ2-7; TRBD2 agrees at 10 bases. The V and J ends lost 2 bases and 2 bases, in that order; junction bases with no gene match: 0. Germline CDR1 reads MNHEY; CDR2 reads SMNVEV (reference sequence). The CDR3 is made up of 14 amino acids. The CDR3 region has the DNA TGTGCCAGCAGTTTACTAGCGGGGGCCTACGAGCAGTACTTC. Protein product: CASSLLAGAYEQYF.

This clone has just a few counts. This chain joins TRBV29-1 and TRBJ2-4; D is perhaps TRBD1 (5 bases). V gave up 7 bases and J gave up 0 bases, with 13 bases separating them. This CDR3 is 14 amino acids long. Germline-derived CDR1 and CDR2 are SQVTM and ANQGSEA. The CDR3 DNA reads TGCAGCGCTCAACAGGACGGAGCCAAAAACATTCAGTACTTC. Encoded protein: CSAQQDGAKNIQYF.

The V gene is TRBV28, the J gene TRBJ2-6; tentatively, D is TRBD2 (6 bases). V lost 3 bases and J lost 4, with 10 bases in between. Germline V gives CDR1 MDHEN, CDR2 SYDVKM. The CDR3 covers 15 residues. The chain's CDR3 is CASSLGGGGANVLTF. The CDR3, as DNA: TGTGCCAGCAGTTTGGGGGGAGGCGGGGCCAACGTCCTGACTTTC. Full variable domain (remainder filled in from reference TRBV28 and TRBJ2-6): DVKVTQSSRYLVKRTGEKVFLECVQDMDHENMFWYRQDPGLGLRLIYFSYDVKMKEKGDIPEGYSVSREKKERFSLILESASTNQTSMYLCASSLGGGGANVLTFGAGSRLTVL.

V is TRBV7-9 and J is TRBJ2-7, with unresolved D. V dropped 3 bases and J dropped 6 bases, with 6 bases sitting between them. This CDR3 is 11 amino acids long. Germline V lookup: CDR1 SEHNR, CDR2 FQNEAQ (reference sequence). The CDR3 sequence: CASSFSVEQYF. CDR3 coding DNA: TGTGCCAGCAGCTTCTCGGTCGAGCAGTACTTC.

This rearrangement joins TRBV11-2 to TRBJ1-1, with D maybe TRBD1 (5 bases). V gave up 5 bases and J gave up 11 bases, with 15 bases separating them. The length of the CDR3 is 12 residues. Germline CDR1 SGHAT, CDR2 FQNNGV. CDR3 DNA: TGTGCCAGCAGCCGGGGGTCCATTGGGGCTTTCTTT. It specifies CASSRGSIGAFF.

V usage is TRBV27 and J usage is TRBJ1-3; weak D call: TRBD1 (5 bases). V lost 2 bases, J lost 2 bases, and 19 bases lay in between. The CDR3 has 18 amino acids. Germline CDR1 is MNHEY and CDR2 is SMNVEV (reference sequence). The CDR3 bases are TGTGCCAGCAGTTTAAGCTATACTGGACATACGGCTGGAAACACCATATATTTT. This encodes CASSLSYTGHTAGNTIYF.

This clone was seen more than once but under ten times. This chain links TRBV6-6 with TRBJ2-7; possible D gene TRBD2, 5 bases. Looked up from germline, CDR1 is MNHNY and CDR2 is SVGAGI (reference sequence). This CDR3 is built from 14 residues. Trimming left V 7 bases short and J 0 bases short, with 13 bases between. The CDR3 reads CASKDYSSSYEQYF. The CDR3 DNA is TGTGCCAGCAAAGACTATTCCAGCTCCTACGAGCAGTACTTC.

CDR3 loop: CASSEDGGNQPQHF. DNA of the CDR3: TGTGCCAGCAGTGAAGATGGGGGCAATCAGCCCCAGCATTTT. The J gene is TRBJ1-5, the V gene TRBV6-1; D gene ambiguous. The length of the CDR3 is 14 residues. Germline V CDR1 and CDR2: MNHNS, SASEGT. V gave up 1 base and J gave up 2 bases, with 6 bases separating them.

V and J are TRBV4-1 and TRBJ1-5, with a weak D call TRBD1 (5 bases). Per the germline V gene, CDR1 is MGHRA and CDR2 is YSYEKL. Trimming stripped 4 bases from V and 5 bases from J, with 15 bases between. CDR3 size: 15 residues. The CDR3 bases are TGCGCCAGCAGCCTCAGGGTCGGGAGAGATCAGCCCCAGCATTTT. It encodes CASSLRVGRDQPQHF.

The chain has TRBV5-6 and TRBJ1-5; D gene uncertain. Germline V gene sequence: CDR1 SGHDT, CDR2 YYEEEE. Trimming left V 4 bases short and J 2 bases short, with 19 bases between. The CDR3 is made up of 17 amino acids. CDR3 nucleotides: TGTGCCAGCAGCCTATATACGGGGAGAGGAGGCAATCAGCCCCAGCATTTT. As protein: CASSLYTGRGGNQPQHF.

This chain joins TRBV6-1 and TRBJ2-1, with 12 positions matching TRBD2. The V segment lost 4 bases and the J segment 8 bases; nucleotides outside the gene matches: 9. In germline, CDR1 is MNHNS, CDR2 SASEGT. The CDR3 spans 16 residues. Here the CDR3 reads CASSVGPTSGSYEQFF. The CDR3 DNA reads as TGTGCCAGCAGTGTAGGACCGACTAGCGGGAGCTATGAGCAGTTCTTC.

In its sample, this clone was seen a few times. The chain couples TRBV6-1 to TRBJ2-6; no firm D call. This CDR3 has 15 residues. In germline, CDR1 is MNHNS, CDR2 SASEGT. Trimming removed 3 bases at V and 0 bases at J, with 6 bases between. CDR3 region: CASSDDVSGANVLTF. The DNA of the CDR3 is TGTGCCAGCAGTGACGACGTCTCTGGGGCCAACGTCCTGACTTTC.

This sequence joins TRBV5-4 and TRBJ2-3; D may be TRBD1 (5 bases). Germline CDR1 and CDR2: SGHNT and YYREEE (reference sequence). The CDR3 spans 16 residues. Trimming left V 4 bases short and J 1 base short, with 16 bases between. CDR3: CASSAQSGYGTDTQYF. CDR3 DNA: TGTGCCAGCAGCGCTCAATCAGGGTATGGCACAGATACGCAGTATTTT.

This clone occurred a few times. This chain joins TRBV4-1 and TRBJ2-5, with D hard to call. The CDR3 extends over 15 amino acids. V shed 1 base and J shed 1 base, with 10 bases lying between them. CDR1 MGHRA and CDR2 YSYEKL come from the germline V gene. As DNA, the CDR3 is TGCGCCAGCAGCCAAGTAAAAACAACCCAAGAGACCCAGTACTTC. This gives the protein CASSQVKTTQETQYF.

This chain connects TRBV19 to TRBJ1-2; no firm D call. V was cut by 3 bases and J by 8 bases, with 22 bases left in between. This CDR3 region has 16 residues. Germline CDR1 LNHDA, CDR2 SQIVND (reference sequence). CDR3 sequence: CASSMGPPEEGRGYTF. The CDR3 DNA reads as TGTGCCAGTAGTATGGGCCCTCCAGAAGAGGGAAGGGGCTACACCTTC.

This chain joins TRBV18 and TRBJ2-1; the match to TRBD2 covers 7 bases. This CDR3 contains 16 residues. The germline gives CDR1 KGHSH, CDR2 LQKENI. Losses at the gene ends were 0 bases for V and 5 bases for J; bases not matched to a gene: 7. In DNA, the CDR3 is TGTGCCAGCTCACCACCAACAGCGGGATTGGACAATGAGCAGTTCTTC. It yields the protein CASSPPTAGLDNEQFF.

This clone was observed a few times. The genes are TRBV28 and TRBJ1-5; no clear D. The CDR3 consists of 12 residues. Trimming removed 8 bases from V and 2 bases from J, with 7 bases in between. Germline V gene data show CDR1 as MDHEN and CDR2 as SYDVKM. CDR3 protein: CASHEGNQPQHF. DNA for the CDR3: TGTGCCAGCCATGAGGGCAATCAGCCCCAGCATTTT.

V gene TRBV2 combines with J gene TRBJ1-1, with no clear D. Trimming shortened V by 7 bases and J by 4 bases, and 13 bases separated the two germline ends. Looked up from germline, CDR1 is SNHLY and CDR2 is FYNNEI. This CDR3 is 13 amino acids long. CDR3 protein: CASTGNLATEAFF. The CDR3 nucleotides are TGTGCCAGCACGGGCAACCTGGCCACTGAAGCTTTCTTT.

The chain uses TRBV6-1 and TRBJ1-2; D is possibly TRBD1 (5 bases). The CDR3 loop spans 11 amino acids. Trimming shortened V by 8 bases and J by 10 bases, and 14 bases separated the two germline ends. The germline V gene has CDR1 MNHNS and CDR2 SASEGT. CDR3 amino acids: CASVSGDLYTF. The CDR3 DNA reads as TGTGCCAGCGTCAGTGGGGACCTCTACACCTTC.

This clone is categorized as medium-sized. The V call is TRBV6-5, the J call TRBJ1-4, with D maybe TRBD1 (5 bases). Trimming removed 6 bases from V and 8 bases from J, with 16 bases in between. Per the germline V gene, CDR1 is MNHEY and CDR2 is SVGAGI. The CDR3 consists of 14 residues. The CDR3 reads CASSPGITGEKLFF. The CDR3 DNA is TGTGCCAGCAGCCCAGGGATCACGGGAGAAAAACTGTTTTTT.

The chain joins TRBV15 to TRBJ1-1; possible D gene TRBD1, 5 bases. V lost 1 base and J lost 1, with 10 bases in between. The CDR3 consists of 15 residues. Germline-derived CDR1 and CDR2 are LNHNV and YYDKDF (reference sequence). CDR3 nucleotides: TGTGCCACCAGCAGAGGCAGGGAAAGGAACACTGAAGCTTTCTTT. This gives the protein CATSRGRERNTEAFF.